A selection of T cell receptor beta chains follows, all from one sample in a study of T cell responses to AZD1222 COVID-19 vaccine. Measured with immunoSEQ multiplex PCR; TCRdb has only the in-frame clones, and not every one. The sample lists 95,000 to 120,000 clones, roughly 86% occurring once. The input for sequencing was peripheral blood, taken on day 0 of AZD1222 vaccination. The source is an adult in good health. Both conserved end residues are part of each CDR3. The D gene is left open where the match is weak. Clone size is shown for a subset of rows, as once, few, many or a class of expanded clone.

cdr3_aa,cdr3_nt,v_call,clone_size,j_call,d_call
CASNSNYGYTF,TGTGCCAGCAACAGTAACTATGGCTACACCTTC,TRBV28,.,TRBJ1-2,.
CASSSLKITLYF,TGTGCCAGCAGCTCCTTGAAGATTACCCTGTATTTT,TRBV28,.,TRBJ2-3,.
CASSPGAGLASDTQYF,TGTGCCAGCAGCCCAGGGGCGGGACTAGCTTCAGATACGCAGTATTTT,TRBV7-9,.,TRBJ2-3,TRBD2
CASKVQDQETQYF,TGTGCCTCCAAGGTTCAGGACCAAGAGACCCAGTACTTC,TRBV2,.,TRBJ2-5,.
CASSPGAGGNTIYF,TGTGCCAGCAGCCCGGGGGCAGGCGGAAACACCATATATTTT,TRBV3-1/TRBV3-2,.,TRBJ1-3,.
CAWSEENTIYF,TGTGCCTGGAGTGAGGAAAACACCATATATTTT,TRBV30,.,TRBJ1-3,.
CASSLVGRNTEAFF,TGTGCCAGCAGCTTAGTTGGACGGAACACTGAAGCTTTCTTT,TRBV11-2,.,TRBJ1-1,.
CASSPGPTETQYF,TGCGCCAGCAGCCCAGGACCGACCGAGACCCAGTACTTC,TRBV4-1,.,TRBJ2-5,.
CASSLDRGRLDEQYF,TGTGCCAGCAGCCTAGACAGGGGTCGTTTGGACGAGCAGTACTTC,TRBV7-9,.,TRBJ2-7,TRBD1
CASSSAGTVNTEAFF,TGTGCCAGCAGTTCAGCTGGGACGGTGAACACTGAAGCTTTCTTT,TRBV28,.,TRBJ1-1,.
CASTKELYGYTF,TGTGCCAGTACGAAGGAACTCTATGGCTACACCTTC,TRBV5-4,once,TRBJ1-2,.
CASSESRQGAADTQYF,TGCGCCAGCAGTGAGTCGAGGCAGGGGGCCGCAGATACGCAGTATTTT,TRBV10-1,once,TRBJ2-3,TRBD1
CASILTGFGNTEAFF,TGTGCCAGCATCCTAACAGGGTTCGGGAACACTGAAGCTTTCTTT,TRBV5-6,.,TRBJ1-1,.
CASSQDLDRTDQPQHF,TGCGCCAGCAGCCAAGATCTCGACAGGACAGATCAGCCCCAGCATTTT,TRBV4-1,.,TRBJ1-5,.
CASRAGSFQETQYF,TGTGCCAGCAGGGCGGGGTCCTTCCAAGAGACCCAGTACTTC,TRBV2,once,TRBJ2-5,.
CASSLGETTDTQYF,TGTGCCAGCAGCTTAGGTGAGACCACAGATACGCAGTATTTT,TRBV7-8,.,TRBJ2-3,.
CASSQDFGNGYTF,TGCGCCAGCAGCCAAGACTTTGGTAATGGCTACACCTTC,TRBV4-1,.,TRBJ1-2,.
CATSLRDPNEQFF,TGCGCCACCTCCCTGAGAGACCCCAATGAGCAGTTCTTC,TRBV5-1,.,TRBJ2-1,.
CSVRGSNNQPQHF,TGCAGCGTTAGAGGCAGTAACAATCAGCCCCAGCATTTT,TRBV29-1,.,TRBJ1-5,.
CASTEGVKHVGTDTQYF,TGTGCCAGTACAGAGGGGGTGAAGCACGTGGGCACAGATACGCAGTATTTT,TRBV19,.,TRBJ2-3,.
CASSWERGEQYF,TGTGCCAGCAGTTGGGAGCGAGGCGAGCAGTACTTC,TRBV6-2/TRBV6-3,.,TRBJ2-7,.
CASRPGQGGLSNQPQHF,TGTGCCAGTAGACCGGGACAGGGGGGCCTGAGCAATCAGCCCCAGCATTTT,TRBV19,.,TRBJ1-5,TRBD1
CASTQRGESYEQYF,TGTGCCAGTACCCAACGTGGGGAATCCTACGAGCAGTACTTC,TRBV19,once,TRBJ2-7,.
CASTRGGGTDTQYF,TGTGCCAGTACTCGCGGGGGGGGCACAGATACGCAGTATTTT,TRBV19,.,TRBJ2-3,TRBD2
CASSLQPNYGYTF,TGTGCCAGCAGCTTGCAACCTAACTATGGCTACACCTTC,TRBV5-6,once,TRBJ1-2,.
CASSYQGSGELFF,TGTGCCAGCAGTTACCAGGGATCCGGGGAGCTGTTTTTT,TRBV6-2/TRBV6-3,.,TRBJ2-2,.
CASSFGGSNQPQHF,TGTGCCAGCAGTTTTGGAGGCAGCAATCAGCCCCAGCATTTT,TRBV27,.,TRBJ1-5,.
CASSLEGDVYQPQHF,TGCGCCAGCAGCTTGGAAGGGGATGTTTATCAGCCCCAGCATTTT,TRBV5-1,.,TRBJ1-5,.
CASSESGFDEQFF,TGTGCCAGCAGTGAATCCGGGTTCGACGAGCAGTTCTTC,TRBV2,.,TRBJ2-1,.
CSVQGGQPQHF,TGCAGTGTTCAGGGGGGTCAGCCCCAGCATTTT,TRBV20-1,.,TRBJ1-5,TRBD1
CASSEAREFLPGELFF,TGTGCCAGCAGTGAAGCTAGGGAGTTTCTCCCCGGGGAGCTGTTTTTT,TRBV2,once,TRBJ2-2,.
CAPPGQGLGTEAFF,TGTGCCCCCCCGGGACAGGGTTTGGGCACTGAAGCTTTCTTT,TRBV27,.,TRBJ1-1,TRBD1
CARLPSSTGPDTQYF,TGTGCCCGTCTCCCCTCGTCTACCGGGCCAGATACGCAGTATTTT,TRBV19,few,TRBJ2-3,.
CASSPGVNTEAFF,TGTGCCAGCAGCCCCGGCGTGAACACTGAAGCTTTCTTT,TRBV6-6,.,TRBJ1-1,.
CASSLEGFRGTDTQYF,TGTGCCAGCAGCTTAGAGGGTTTTAGAGGCACAGATACGCAGTATTTT,TRBV7-2,.,TRBJ2-3,.
CASSETGTSSEAFF,TGTGCCAGCAGTGAAACCGGGACATCTTCTGAAGCTTTCTTT,TRBV6-4,.,TRBJ1-1,.
CASCRAVPGNTIYF,TGTGCCAGCTGCCGGGCGGTCCCTGGAAACACCATATATTTT,TRBV6-5,.,TRBJ1-3,.
CASSFGGIRGNTIYF,TGTGCCAGCAGCTTTGGGGGGATACGTGGAAACACCATATATTTT,TRBV5-4,once,TRBJ1-3,.
CASSSTSRAEQFF,TGTGCCAGCAGTTCGACTAGCAGAGCTGAGCAGTTCTTC,TRBV6-2/TRBV6-3,.,TRBJ2-1,TRBD2
CASSRDRGYEQFF,TGTGCCAGTAGTAGGGACAGGGGCTATGAGCAGTTCTTC,TRBV19,.,TRBJ2-1,TRBD1
CASSAGRLDNEKLFF,TGTGCCAGTAGTGCCGGGAGATTGGATAATGAAAAACTGTTTTTT,TRBV19,.,TRBJ1-4,.
CSVGPNGGAADTQYF,TGCAGCGTGGGTCCTAACGGGGGGGCAGCAGATACGCAGTATTTT,TRBV29-1,.,TRBJ2-3,TRBD2
CASSRNPGQGFSTEAFF,TGTGCCAGCAGTCGTAATCCGGGACAGGGGTTTAGTACTGAAGCTTTCTTT,TRBV28,.,TRBJ1-1,TRBD1
CASSPRGLGNYGYTF,TGTGCCAGCAGCCCGCGCGGGTTGGGGAACTATGGCTACACCTTC,TRBV3-1/TRBV3-2,.,TRBJ1-2,.
CASSSDRGVNTEAFF,TGTGCCAGCTCATCTGACAGGGGAGTGAACACTGAAGCTTTCTTT,TRBV18,.,TRBJ1-1,TRBD1
CASSSSGTGSSGNTIYF,TGTGCCAGCAGCTCTTCCGGGACAGGGTCCTCTGGAAACACCATATATTTT,TRBV28,.,TRBJ1-3,TRBD1
CASSLDLNEKLFF,TGCGCCAGCAGCTTGGACCTGAATGAAAAACTGTTTTTT,TRBV5-1,.,TRBJ1-4,.
CSARDTEAFF,TGCAGTGCTAGGGATACTGAAGCTTTCTTT,TRBV20-1,.,TRBJ1-1,.
CASSPGSYGYTF,TGTGCCAGCAGCCCCGGAAGCTATGGCTACACCTTC,TRBV7-9,few,TRBJ1-2,.
CASSEENEQFF,TGTGCCAGCAGTGAAGAGAATGAGCAGTTCTTC,TRBV2,.,TRBJ2-1,.